This passage covers 19 T cell receptor beta chains from one sample sequenced in a study of T cell repertoires in cytomegalovirus infection. Using its own MiXCR run on the reads, TCRdb lists one record per CDR3 protein. The repertoire holds 85,000 to 130,000 distinct CDR3 sequences, less than 25% seen once, with around 42% in the top ten. The specimen was CD8+ T cells from PBMCs. The receptors derive from a human donor in good health (CMV status not recorded). Some clones in this sample may be carry-over from other donors' samples.

This clonotype appeared a few times. The chain couples TRBV11-2 to TRBJ2-2; a possible D gene is TRBD1 (6 bases). Trimming pared 2 bases from V and 1 base from J, leaving 11 bases between. The CDR3 has 16 residues. Germline V gene sequence: CDR1 SGHAT, CDR2 FQNNGV. The CDR3: CASSLPGTQNTGELFF. For the CDR3, the DNA is TGTGCCAGCAGCTTACCGGGGACACAGAACACCGGGGAGCTGTTTTTT.

The rearrangement uses TRBV5-5 and TRBJ2-1; D remains unclear. Trimming stripped 0 bases from V and 7 bases from J, with 5 bases between. This CDR3 is built from 12 residues. Germline loops: CDR1 SGHKS, CDR2 YYEKEE (reference sequence). CDR3 residues: CASSLDLNEQFF. CDR3 sequence (DNA): TGTGCCAGCAGCTTGGACTTAAATGAGCAGTTCTTC.

This clonotype has more than one count but fewer than ten. The V and J genes are TRBV11-2 and TRBJ2-7; D is perhaps TRBD1 or TRBD2 (6 bases each). This CDR3 spans 18 amino acids. Trimming cost V 0 bases and J 7 bases, with 25 bases left between them. Per the germline V gene, CDR1 is SGHAT and CDR2 is FQNNGV. CDR3 residues: CASSLDLNEGGNSREQYF. The DNA for the CDR3 is TGTGCCAGCAGCTTAGATCTAAACGAGGGGGGAAACTCCCGGGAGCAGTACTTC.

This clonotype was detected a few times. The chain has TRBV7-3 and TRBJ2-2, with a possible D match to TRBD1 (6 bases). Looked up from germline, CDR1 is SGHTA and CDR2 is FQGTGA. CDR3 length equals 12 residues. V dropped 5 bases and J dropped 11 bases, with 12 bases sitting between them. The CDR3 spells CASSPVGGELFF. The CDR3 bases are TGTGCCAGCAGCCCTGTAGGGGGTGAGCTGTTTTTT. Using reference TRBV7-3 and TRBJ2-2 for the parts outside the CDR3, the full variable domain is GAGVSQTPSNKVTEKGKYVELRCDPISGHTALYWYRQSLGQGPEFLIYFQGTGAADDSGLPNDRFFAVRPEGSVSTLKIQRTERGDSAVYLCASSPVGGELFFGEGSRLTVL.

There are many counts of this clonotype. The rearrangement links TRBV9 to TRBJ2-3, with 10 positions matching TRBD2. The CDR3 is 16 residues long. V trimming: 1 base; J trimming: 3 bases; junction bases outside the gene matches: 5. Germline-derived CDR1 and CDR2 are SGDLS and YYNGEE. CDR3 residues: CASSVRAGGVTDTQYF. Written as DNA, the CDR3 is TGTGCCAGCAGCGTAAGAGCGGGGGGGGTTACAGATACGCAGTATTTT.

This clonotype was counted many times. The V and J genes are TRBV7-2 and TRBJ2-2, with 10 bases that match TRBD1. The length of the CDR3 is 16 residues. The junction had 6 bases not matched to a gene; V was cut back by 2 bases and J by 6 bases. Germline CDR1 is SGHTA and CDR2 is FQGNSA. In DNA form, the CDR3 reads TGTGCCAGCAGCTTAAGGTCCGGACAGGGGGCCGGGGAGCTGTTTTTT. Encoded protein: CASSLRSGQGAGELFF. The full variable domain, completed using reference TRBV7-2 and TRBJ2-2, is GAGVSQSPSNKVTEKGKDVELRCDPISGHTALYWYRQSLGQGLEFLIYFQGNSAPDKSGLPSDRFSAERTGGSVSTLTIQRTQQEDSAVYLCASSLRSGQGAGELFFGEGSRLTVL.

A note on this clonotype: Being one base from a much bigger clone, this may be a read error. This chain joins TRBV20-1 and TRBJ1-1, with TRBD1 matching 8 bases. The V segment lost 3 bases and the J segment 10 bases; nucleotides outside the gene matches: 7. This CDR3 has 12 residues. Germline lookup yields CDR1 DFQATT and CDR2 SNEGSKA (reference sequence). Here the CDR3 reads CSARAPTGVAFF. For the CDR3, the DNA is TGCAGTGCTAGGGCTCCGACAGGGGTAGCTTTCTTT.

As to this clonotype: Being one base from a much bigger clone, this may be a read error. The rearrangement uses TRBV6-1 and TRBJ2-2; D uncertain. This CDR3 contains 14 residues. CDR1 and CDR2 (germline): MNHNS, SASEGT. Trimming removed 4 bases at V and 5 bases at J, with 11 bases between. This CDR3 reads CASSGVYRTGELFF. CDR3 sequence (DNA): TGTGCCAGCAGTGGGGTTTATCGAACCGGGGAGCTGTTTTTT.

This clonotype has only a few counts. The V call is TRBV20-1, the J call TRBJ2-7; 7 positions agree with TRBD1. This CDR3 has 15 amino acids. Losses at the gene ends were 0 bases for V and 0 bases for J; bases not matched to a gene: 5. Per the germline V gene, CDR1 is DFQATT and CDR2 is SNEGSKA (reference sequence). The CDR3 region is CSARDDRVHSYEQYF. The CDR3 bases are TGCAGTGCTAGAGATGACAGGGTCCACTCCTACGAGCAGTACTTC.

Turning to this clonotype: It may be a read error: a sequence one base away is much more abundant. V is TRBV30 and J is TRBJ1-6; weak D call: TRBD1 (6 bases). Germline values: CDR1 GTSNPN, CDR2 SVGIG (reference sequence). This CDR3 is 16 amino acids long. The CDR3 is CAWSVEGTSYNSPLRF. CDR3 nucleotide sequence: TGTGCCTGGAGTGTTGAGGGGACATCCTATAATTCACCCCTCCGCTTT.

At least ten counts were recorded for this clonotype. J is TRBJ1-2 and V is TRBV12-3 or TRBV12-4; TRBD1 matches 7 bases. The CDR3 has 16 residues. With V trimmed by 2 bases and J by 2 bases, 8 bases remained unmatched. The DNA of the CDR3 is TGTGCCAGCAGTTTATTATCAGGGGGTCAGAACTATGGCTACACCTTC. Its protein is CASSLLSGGQNYGYTF.

This clonotype was counted only a few times. One end of the junction is discordant with germline, which a read error may explain. This sequence joins TRBV2 and TRBJ1-1; D unclear. There are 8 residues in the CDR3. Germline V CDR1 and CDR2: SNHLY, FYNNEI. CDR3 nucleotide sequence: TGTGCCAGCAGTGTCACCTCGTTT. Amino acids: CASSVTSF.

This clonotype was found many times. The chain couples TRBV30 to TRBJ2-1; 8 positions agree with TRBD1. The CDR3 sequence is 17 residues long. Per the germline V gene, CDR1 is GTSNPN and CDR2 is SVGIG (reference sequence). V shed 0 bases and J 2 bases; nucleotides not matched to a gene: 9. DNA for the CDR3: TGTGCCTGGAGTGTATCTCTGAGGGACAGGACCTACAATGAGCAGTTCTTC. Protein sequence: CAWSVSLRDRTYNEQFF. Combining the CDR3 with reference TRBV30 and TRBJ2-1 gives the whole variable domain SQTIHQWPATLVQPVGSPLSLECTVEGTSNPNLYWYRQAAGRGLQLLFYSVGIGQISSEVPQNLSASRPQDRQFILSSKKLLLSDSGFYLCAWSVSLRDRTYNEQFFGPGTRLTVL.

The sample holds many counts of this clonotype. The CDR3 nucleotides read TGTGCCAGCAGCCGCGGGGGAAATCTACCTTCTGGAAACACCATATATTTT. Its protein product is CASSRGGNLPSGNTIYF. The rearrangement links TRBV5-4 to TRBJ1-3, with a possible D match to TRBD1 (5 bases). CDR1 is SGHNT, CDR2 YYREEE, per germline (reference sequence). This CDR3 is built from 17 residues. Trimming shortened V by 4 bases and J by 1 base, and 18 bases separated the two germline ends.

This clonotype has a count of ten or more. The chain has TRBV7-2 and TRBJ2-5, with D perhaps matching TRBD1 or TRBD2 (6 bases each). Germline V CDR1 and CDR2: SGHTA, FQGNSA. The CDR3 covers 14 residues. Trimming left V 6 bases short and J 0 bases short, with 11 bases between. In DNA, the CDR3 is TGTGCCAGCAGAATAGGGGGGCACCAAGAGACCCAGTACTTC. This codes for CASRIGGHQETQYF.

This clonotype was picked up a small number of times. The chain is built from TRBV5-1 and TRBJ2-4; perhaps TRBD1 as D (6 bases). Germline V gives CDR1 SGHRS, CDR2 YFSETQ. This CDR3 has 15 residues. Trimming took 0 bases from V and 8 from J, leaving 15 bases between them. The CDR3 here is CASSLDPGEGDIQYF. The DNA for the CDR3 is TGCGCCAGCAGCTTGGATCCGGGCGAGGGGGACATTCAGTACTTC.

This clonotype occurred a few times. The rearrangement links TRBV6-5 to TRBJ2-1; 7 bases align to TRBD2. Per germline, CDR1 MNHEY and CDR2 SVGAGI. This CDR3 contains 14 residues. The J segment lost 4 bases and the V segment lost 9 bases, leaving 9 bases of the junction unmatched. The CDR3 sequence is CASDPAGLYNEQFF. The CDR3, as DNA: TGTGCCAGTGATCCAGCGGGACTATACAATGAGCAGTTCTTC.

The table lists this clonotype with a few counts. The chain employs TRBV6-2 or TRBV6-3 and TRBJ2-7; 8 nucleotides agree with TRBD1. CDR1 is MNHEY, CDR2 SVGEGT, per germline. J gave up 5 bases and V 6 bases, and 9 bases lay outside the gene matches. The CDR3 contains 14 residues. CDR3: CASRPPGTGHEQYF. In DNA form, the CDR3 reads TGTGCCAGCAGACCTCCCGGGACAGGACACGAGCAGTACTTC.

This clonotype has ten or more counts. The V and J genes are TRBV10-3 and TRBJ1-2; TRBD1 matches 8 bases. Trimming cost V 8 bases and J 7 bases; bases outside gene matches: 6. The germline gives CDR1 ENHRY, CDR2 SYGVKD. This CDR3 spans 12 amino acids. The CDR3 bases are TGTGCCATCCTTGGGACAGGTCCTGGCTACACCTTC. This encodes CAILGTGPGYTF.